Below are 5 T cell receptor beta chains sequenced from a single sample in a study of graft-versus-host responses after intestinal transplantation (dated by TCRdb to about 2021). This specimen's time point label, interpreted: cells obtained before transplantation from donor or recipient. Library preparation used the immunoSEQ multiplex PCR assay. TCRdb carries this immuneACCESS record with in-frame sequences only. Its versions omit some clonotypes, under half of them owing to an unresolved V gene in the studies checked, with the rest unexplained. The sample yields some 130,000 clones; approximately 92% were counted once. The ten largest account for around 0.15% of the sample. No antigen has been assigned to these receptors. Source: unstimulated CD4+ T cells sorted from spleen or lymph node cells, taken before intestinal transplant. The receptors were sampled from a human donor who received an intestinal transplant.

This sequence joins TRBV6-5 and TRBJ2-1; D could derive from TRBD1 or TRBD2 (6 bases each). Germline values: CDR1 MNHEY, CDR2 SVGAGI. V shed 0 bases and J shed 5 bases, with 14 bases lying between them. This CDR3 comprises 16 residues. The CDR3 DNA follows: TGTGCCAGCAGTTACTCGAGGGGGGTAGGGAACAATGAGCAGTTCTTC. This sequence encodes CASSYSRGVGNNEQFF.

For the CDR3, the DNA is TGTGCCAGCGGTCGGGACAGGGTAAATTCACCCCTCCACTTT. This encodes CASGRDRVNSPLHF. This chain uses TRBV2 with TRBJ1-6; 9 bases line up with TRBD1. V lost 8 bases to trimming and J lost 7 bases; unmatched junction nucleotides: 6. Germline V CDR1 and CDR2: SNHLY, FYNNEI. The CDR3 has 14 residues. Full variable domain (remainder filled in from reference TRBV2 and TRBJ1-6): EPEVTQTPSHQVTQMGQEVILRCVPISNHLYFYWYRQILGQKVEFLVSFYNNEISEKSEIFDDQFSVERPDGSNFTLKIRSTKLEDSAMYFCASGRDRVNSPLHFGNGTRLTVT.

This chain links TRBV23-1 with TRBJ2-5, with D hard to call. TRBV23-1 is an ORF, with its function uncertain. CDR3 length equals 15 residues. The V end lost 0 bases, the J end lost 3 bases, and 11 bases lay between the germline ends. In DNA form, the CDR3 reads TGCGCCAGCAGTCAATCCCCCAATGGGGAAGAGACCCAGTACTTC. It is translated as CASSQSPNGEETQYF.

The chain has TRBV6-1 and TRBJ2-5; D remains ambiguous. The germline V and J ends were trimmed by 2 bases and 7 bases, with 2 bases remaining between them. The CDR3 is 10 residues long. CDR1 and CDR2 (germline): MNHNS, SASEGT. The CDR3 sequence: CASSEWTQYF. CDR3 in DNA: TGTGCCAGCAGTGAATGGACCCAGTACTTC.

The V call is TRBV7-9, the J call TRBJ2-1; 9 nucleotides agree with TRBD2. Looked up from germline, CDR1 is SEHNR and CDR2 is FQNEAQ (reference sequence). The V and J ends lost 5 bases and 4 bases, in that order; junction bases with no gene match: 9. The CDR3 is 16 amino acids. The CDR3 nucleotides read TGTGCCAGCAGCCTCAGAGCGGGGGGCGAATACAATGAGCAGTTCTTC. Its protein product is CASSLRAGGEYNEQFF.